The T cell receptor beta chain under discussion was sequenced for a study of T cells in women clearing cervical HPV infection. Across the study: Controls' single incident HPV16 infection cleared within 12 months without precancer. With HLA typing for only a few women, HLA confounding remains possible. Case blood was drawn when the lesion was first found; control blood after infection became undetectable.

Study results and limitations: TRBV6-7 abundance was lower in cases than controls (around 0.1% versus 0.15%).

The CDR3 totals 16 residues. Germline V CDR1 and CDR2: DFQATT, SNEGSKA (reference sequence). Trimming at V came to 0 bases and at J to 7 bases, leaving 8 bases not matched to a gene. About this clone itself: Its antigen is currently unknown. The CDR3 is cut off 3 residues early in the read; its end comes from the germline J gene.

Profiled with immunoSEQ multiplex PCR; TCRdb holds only in-frame clones, not every one. This sample's table reports around 35,000 clones. Sequencing used blood buffy coat. The chain links TRBV20-1 to TRBJ2-4, with 11 bases identical to TRBD2. This TCR came from a woman between 18 and 70 years old with a cervical HPV16 infection that either progressed to CIN3+ or cleared (not recorded which). CDR3 DNA (partial): TGCAGTGCTAGAGATCAGAGACTAGCGGGAAAGAACATT. Its translation is CSARDQRLAGKNI. The CDR3 in its entirety is CSARDQRLAGKNIQYF.